This T cell receptor beta chain was found in a study of graft-versus-host responses after intestinal transplantation. Overall study results and limits: The authors found GvH clones in recipient marrow, some appearing first in ileum or blood.

The repertoire was sequenced with immunoSEQ multiplex PCR; TCRdb's copy has only in-frame clones and lacks some. The profile shows about 120,000 clones, about 93% of them singletons. As concerns this clone: Its target is not known.

Trimming removed 3 bases from V and 6 bases from J, with 9 bases in between. The germline V gene has CDR1 MNHNS and CDR2 SASEGT. The CDR3 runs 12 residues. This rearrangement joins TRBV6-1 to TRBJ2-7, with a weak D call TRBD1 (5 bases). This TCR was recovered from a human donor who received an intestinal transplant. The specimen was unstimulated CD8+ T cells sorted from spleen or lymph node cells, collected before intestinal transplant. CDR3 residues: CASSDPGREQYF. The CDR3 DNA is TGTGCCAGCAGTGACCCAGGGCGCGAGCAGTACTTC.